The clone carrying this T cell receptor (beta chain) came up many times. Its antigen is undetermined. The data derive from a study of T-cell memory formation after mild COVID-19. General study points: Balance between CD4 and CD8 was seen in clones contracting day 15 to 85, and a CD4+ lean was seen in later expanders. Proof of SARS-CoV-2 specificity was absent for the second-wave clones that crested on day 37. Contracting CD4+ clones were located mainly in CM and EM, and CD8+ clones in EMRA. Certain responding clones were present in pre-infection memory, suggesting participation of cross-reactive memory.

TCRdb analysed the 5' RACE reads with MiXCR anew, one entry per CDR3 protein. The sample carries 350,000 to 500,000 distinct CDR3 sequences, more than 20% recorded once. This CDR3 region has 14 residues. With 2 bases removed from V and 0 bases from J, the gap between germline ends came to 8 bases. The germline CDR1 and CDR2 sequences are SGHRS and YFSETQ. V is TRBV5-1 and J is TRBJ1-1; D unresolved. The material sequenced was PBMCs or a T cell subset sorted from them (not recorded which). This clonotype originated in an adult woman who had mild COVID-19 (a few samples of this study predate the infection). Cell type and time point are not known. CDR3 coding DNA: TGCGCCAGCAGCTTAAGCGGCATGAACACTGAAGCTTTCTTT. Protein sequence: CASSLSGMNTEAFF.